This entry is about one TCR beta chain. Its antigen remains unknown. The data belong to a study of shared clonotypes between healthy human individuals. Whole-study context: Donor composition was a couple of women and three men, aged 18 to 49. Regarding the study as a whole: When compared with the clonotypes that were shared by all four sorted-subset donors, the non-shared clonotypes turned out to have lower generation probabilities. With a handful of donors compared, approximately 5.5% of naive CD4 clonotypes were shared.

This CDR3 contains 11 residues. V lost 6 bases and J 6 bases, leaving 6 bases between the germline ends. Germline lookup yields CDR1 MNHEY and CDR2 SVGAGI. The table came from immunoSEQ multiplex PCR; TCRdb's copy has only in-frame clones and leaves some out. The sample consists of nearly 600,000 clones, roughly 95% of them appearing once. Positively selected for CCR7, the CD45RO-negative cells used as naive CD8 cells excluded terminally differentiated effector memory CD45RA+ cells. The source of this sequence is a woman under 40 in good health. The V call is TRBV6-5, the J call TRBJ2-1; D remains unclear. Sequencing was carried out using naive CD8+ T cells sorted from blood. CDR3 coding DNA: TGTGCCAGCAGCCCTGGCAATGAGCAGTTCTTC. Translated, it gives CASSPGNEQFF.